This T cell receptor (beta chain) was identified during a study of shared clonotypes between healthy human individuals. Study-wide findings and caveats: Genetic and exposure-history diversity was limited by the few donors.

It was CD45RO-negative cells, positively selected for CCR7, that made up naive CD8 cells, with terminally differentiated effector memory CD45RA+ cells excluded. In the case of this clone: The antigen is undetermined.

Assay: immunoSEQ multiplex PCR; the TCRdb copy retains only in-frame clones and omits some. The sample carries 760,000 or so clones, 96% recorded once. The source material was naive CD8+ T cells sorted from blood. This receptor was taken from a man aged 30 to 39 in good health.

CDR3 DNA sequence: TGTGCCAGCACCTTGGCAGGGGGCTTTGAGACCCAGTACTTC. Translating gives CASTLAGGFETQYF. The J gene is TRBJ2-5, the V gene TRBV7-6; 8 bases match TRBD1. The CDR3 has 14 residues. From germline, CDR1 is SGHVS and CDR2 FNYEAQ. V lost 7 bases to trimming and J lost 5 bases; unmatched junction nucleotides: 9.